The subject of this entry is one T cell receptor beta chain. One junction end does not reproduce the germline sequence, and a read error may be involved. TCRdb re-called the 5' RACE reads with MiXCR, one entry per CDR3 protein. The sample lists about 110,000 distinct CDR3 sequences; 10% to 15% were seen once. This entry is derived from a study of early T cells in non-severe SARS-CoV-2 infection. The CDR3 is 13 amino acids. From germline, CDR1 is SEHNR and CDR2 FQNEAQ (reference sequence). This receptor was obtained from an adult who was a healthcare worker with PCR-confirmed SARS-CoV-2 infection or an uninfected control (not recorded which). Specimen: whole blood, collected at baseline. The rearrangement uses TRBV7-9 and TRBJ1-6; D gene ambiguous. The CDR3 region has the DNA TGTGCCAGCAGACGCGCGGAGAATTTACCCCTCCACTTT. This encodes CASRRAENLPLHF.